The clone carrying this T cell receptor (beta chain) was found once. CDR3 length: 15 residues. The V gene's germline CDR1 is SGHRS and CDR2 YFSETQ. The germline V and J ends were trimmed by 1 base and 5 bases, with 15 bases remaining between them. This entry is derived from a study of shared clonotypes between healthy human individuals. The data were produced by immunoSEQ multiplex PCR, yet TCRdb's version contains in-frame clones alone and is incomplete. This table holds roughly 2.6 million clones, approximately 90% found once. The sequenced material came from naive CD4+ T cells sorted from blood. Subset defined: CD45RA+ positively selected. The source of this sequence is a man aged 18 to 35 in good health. The chain joins TRBV5-1 to TRBJ1-1; a possible D gene is TRBD1 (5 bases). CDR3: CASSLQGPGITEAFF. CDR3 nucleotides: TGCGCCAGCAGCTTGCAGGGCCCGGGAATAACTGAAGCTTTCTTT.